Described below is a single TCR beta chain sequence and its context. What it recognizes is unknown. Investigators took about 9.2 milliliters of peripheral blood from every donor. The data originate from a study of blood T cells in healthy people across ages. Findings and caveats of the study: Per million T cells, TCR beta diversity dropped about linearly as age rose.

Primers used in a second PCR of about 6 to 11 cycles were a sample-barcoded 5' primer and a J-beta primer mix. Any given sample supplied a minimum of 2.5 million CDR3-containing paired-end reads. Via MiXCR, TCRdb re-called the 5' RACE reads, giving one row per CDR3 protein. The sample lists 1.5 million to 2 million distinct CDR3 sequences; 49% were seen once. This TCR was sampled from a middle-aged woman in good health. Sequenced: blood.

The CDR3 here is CASSYLGTYEQYF. DNA for the CDR3: TGTGCCAGCAGTTACCTGGGTACCTACGAGCAGTACTTC. The V call is TRBV28, the J call TRBJ2-7; D not resolved. The V end was cut by 4 bases, the J end by 2 bases, with 9 bases between. This CDR3 is built from 13 residues. From germline, CDR1 is MDHEN and CDR2 SYDVKM. The full variable domain, with the rest looked up from reference TRBV28 and TRBJ2-7, is DVKVTQSSRYLVKRTGEKVFLECVQDMDHENMFWYRQDPGLGLRLIYFSYDVKMKEKGDIPEGYSVSREKKERFSLILESASTNQTSMYLCASSYLGTYEQYFGPGTRLTVT.